Below, one TCR beta chain is given with its context. The sample's time point: technical triplicate 2. The sample is drawn from a study of neurological immune-mediated disorders. Each CDR3 protein is one row after TCRdb ran MiXCR on the 5' RACE reads. The sample includes more than 50,000 distinct CDR3 sequences, around 24% of them seen just once. From germline, CDR1 is DFQATT and CDR2 SNEGSKA (reference sequence). Trimming removed 3 bases from V and 3 bases from J; junction bases left unmatched: 8. The CDR3 runs to 17 residues. The receptor comes from a man between 60 and 70 years old with HTLV-1-associated myelopathy (HAM/TSP). Specimen: PBMCs. This sequence joins TRBV20-1 and TRBJ2-3, with 14 bases that match TRBD2. For the CDR3, the DNA is TGCAGTGCTAGTCGGACTAGCGGGAGGTTAGGAACAGATACGCAGTATTTT. Translation gives CSASRTSGRLGTDTQYF.